This entry lists 17 T cell receptor beta chains sequenced from one sample in a study of cytomegalovirus exposure and HLA in healthy donors. The PCR had 60 Vbeta and 13 Jbeta primers. Method: immunoSEQ multiplex PCR; TCRdb's copy keeps in-frame clones and lacks some. The table has 150,000 or so clones, 65% to 70% seen once. Sample: PBMCs. The origin of the receptors is a man aged 25-40 years in good health and CMV-seropositive.

This rearrangement joins TRBV2 to TRBJ1-2, with D perhaps TRBD1 (6 bases). Per germline, CDR1 SNHLY and CDR2 FYNNEI. This CDR3 has 14 residues. Deletions cut 8 bases from V and 8 bases from J, with 21 bases between. The CDR3 DNA is TGTGCCAGCCGAATCTACAGGGAAGAAGGGGGCTACACCTTC. This translates into CASRIYREEGGYTF.

The chain links TRBV7-8 to TRBJ2-5; perhaps TRBD2 as D (5 bases). The closer fit of TRBJ2-7 to the DNA end suggests the J call may be wrong. CDR3 length equals 14 residues. CDR1 is SGHVS, CDR2 FQNEAQ, per germline. The CDR3 here is CASSLAGAAYEQYF. The CDR3 region has the DNA TGTGCCAGCAGCTTAGCGGGAGCGGCCTACGAGCAGTACTTC.

The chain joins TRBV5-1 to TRBJ2-3; tentative D call: TRBD1 (5 bases). Germline V gives CDR1 SGHRS, CDR2 YFSETQ. This CDR3 has 16 amino acids. V shed 0 bases and J shed 4 bases, with 15 bases lying between them. The CDR3 sequence is CASSLGGLDTSDTQYF. CDR3 DNA: TGCGCCAGCAGCTTGGGTGGTCTGGACACCTCAGATACGCAGTATTTT. The whole variable domain, filled in from reference TRBV5-1 and TRBJ2-3, reads KAGVTQTPRYLIKTRGQQVTLSCSPISGHRSVSWYQQTPGQGLQFLFEYFSETQRNKGNFPGRFSGRQFSNSRSEMNVSTLELGDSALYLCASSLGGLDTSDTQYFGPGTRLTVL.

The V call is TRBV2, the J call TRBJ1-2, with D tentatively TRBD1 (6 bases). There are 14 residues in the CDR3. In germline, CDR1 is SNHLY, CDR2 FYNNEI. V was shortened by 6 bases and J by 6 bases, with 17 bases between the two germline ends. The CDR3 nucleotides read TGTGCCAGCAGCCAAATACAGGGTATTGATGGCTACACCTTC. Translation: CASSQIQGIDGYTF. Looking up the rest from reference TRBV2 and TRBJ1-2 gives the full variable domain: EPEVTQTPSHQVTQMGQEVILRCVPISNHLYFYWYRQILGQKVEFLVSFYNNEISEKSEIFDDQFSVERPDGSNFTLKIRSTKLEDSAMYFCASSQIQGIDGYTFGSGTRLTVV.

The V call is TRBV7-9, the J call TRBJ2-7, with unresolved D. This CDR3 comprises 14 residues. V was clipped by 5 bases and J by 3 bases, with 14 bases between them. Germline V CDR1 and CDR2: SEHNR, FQNEAQ (reference sequence). CDR3 sequence (DNA): TGTGCCAGCAGCACCACCAATTTACTCTACGAGCAGTACTTC. It specifies CASSTTNLLYEQYF.

The chain recombines TRBV27 with TRBJ2-1; D is possibly TRBD2 (6 bases). The V gene lost 6 bases and the J gene lost 10 bases, with 16 bases spanning the gap. CDR1 MNHEY and CDR2 SMNVEV come from the germline V gene (reference sequence). The CDR3 length is 13 residues. The CDR3 protein is CASSPSWAGEQFF. The CDR3 bases are TGTGCCAGCAGCCCTAGTTGGGCGGGGGAGCAGTTCTTC.

V usage is TRBV4-1 and J usage is TRBJ2-5, with a weak D call TRBD1 (6 bases). The CDR3 is 16 amino acids. V shed 0 bases and J shed 4 bases, with 15 bases lying between them. Germline V gives CDR1 MGHRA, CDR2 YSYEKL. The CDR3 sequence: CASSQDKTGYRETQYF. The CDR3 coding sequence is TGCGCCAGCAGCCAAGATAAAACAGGGTATAGAGAGACCCAGTACTTC.

To note about this clone: The same CDR3 also results from other DNA sequences found in this sample. The chain recombines TRBV18 with TRBJ1-1, with 7 bases fitting TRBD1. Germline V gives CDR1 KGHSH, CDR2 LQKENI. The CDR3 runs 15 residues. Unmatched junction bases numbered 4, after V lost 3 bases and J lost 0 bases. CDR3 bases: TGTGCCAGCTCACCCCCAGGGGGAATGAACACTGAAGCTTTCTTT. Translating it yields CASSPPGGMNTEAFF.

The genes are TRBV6-6 and TRBJ2-7, with TRBD2 as a possible D gene (5 bases). This CDR3 region has 15 residues. Germline V CDR1 and CDR2: MNHNY, SVGAGI (reference sequence). Trimming removed 2 bases at V and 3 bases at J, with 14 bases between. In DNA form, the CDR3 reads TGTGCCAGCAGTTACCCGGGGAAGGCGGACTACGAGCAGTACTTC. Translated, it gives CASSYPGKADYEQYF.

The chain employs TRBV28 and TRBJ2-7; the match to TRBD2 covers 8 bases. The V gene end was trimmed by 6 bases and the J gene end by 5 bases; junction bases not matched to a gene: 9. The CDR3 runs 14 residues. Germline CDR1 and CDR2: MDHEN and SYDVKM. The CDR3 protein is CASRPRGAGDEQYF. Written as DNA, the CDR3 is TGTGCCAGCAGACCGAGGGGAGCGGGAGACGAGCAGTACTTC. The full variable domain, completed using reference TRBV28 and TRBJ2-7, is DVKVTQSSRYLVKRTGEKVFLECVQDMDHENMFWYRQDPGLGLRLIYFSYDVKMKEKGDIPEGYSVSREKKERFSLILESASTNQTSMYLCASRPRGAGDEQYFGPGTRLTVT.

This sequence joins TRBV7-3 and TRBJ2-3; weak D call: TRBD1 (5 bases). The V gene lost 1 base and the J gene lost 5 bases, with 13 bases spanning the gap. CDR3 length: 15 amino acids. CDR1 and CDR2 from the germline V gene are SGHTA and FQGTGA. The CDR3 DNA follows: TGTGCCAGCAGCTTAATGGGGCTAGATAAAGATACGCAGTATTTT. Translation gives CASSLMGLDKDTQYF.

The rearrangement links TRBV30 to TRBJ2-1; D uncertain. The germline V gene has CDR1 GTSNPN and CDR2 SVGIG (reference sequence). The length of the CDR3 is 11 residues. V was trimmed by 0 bases and J by 6 bases, leaving 3 bases between them. The CDR3 is CAWSVANEQFF. CDR3 coding DNA: TGTGCCTGGAGTGTAGCCAATGAGCAGTTCTTC.

This chain uses TRBV6-5 with TRBJ2-7; 9 nucleotides agree with TRBD1. This CDR3 has 15 amino acids. Germline lookup yields CDR1 MNHEY and CDR2 SVGAGI. V was pared by 2 bases and J by 6 bases, with 8 bases of the junction left unmatched. CDR3 sequence: CASSYSRDRVGEQYF. The CDR3 nucleotides read TGTGCCAGCAGTTACAGCCGGGACAGGGTCGGCGAGCAGTACTTC.

This chain connects TRBV25-1 to TRBJ2-2; weak D call: TRBD1 (6 bases). The germline V gene has CDR1 MGHDK and CDR2 SYGVNS. Trimming removed 7 bases from V and 6 bases from J, with 12 bases in between. The CDR3 covers 13 residues. CDR3 sequence: CASNQGGSGELFF. CDR3 DNA: TGTGCCAGCAATCAAGGGGGTTCCGGGGAGCTGTTTTTT.

CDR3 in DNA: TGTGCCAGCTTTCCGTATGGGGGCAACACTGAAGCTTTCTTT. This encodes CASFPYGGNTEAFF. J is TRBJ1-1 and V is TRBV6-6, with D possibly being TRBD1 (6 bases). Germline assignment: CDR1 MNHNY and CDR2 SVGAGI (reference sequence). CDR3 length: 14 residues. The V and J ends lost 8 bases and 2 bases respectively, with 15 bases between them.

The chain has TRBV6-1 and TRBJ1-5; no definite D call. Trimming cost V 5 bases and J 6 bases, with 14 bases left between them. The CDR3 length is 14 residues. Germline CDR1 reads MNHNS; CDR2 reads SASEGT. CDR3 nucleotides: TGTGCCAGCAGTTTACTAGGAATCAGTCAGCCCCAGCATTTT. It specifies CASSLLGISQPQHF.

This clone was detected only a few times. The chain couples TRBV7-9 to TRBJ1-1; TRBD1 agrees at 8 bases. V dropped 1 base and J dropped 5; count of bases not matched to a gene: 3. Looked up from germline, CDR1 is SEHNR and CDR2 is FQNEAQ (reference sequence). The CDR3 length is 14 residues. Here the CDR3 DNA reads TGTGCCAGCAGCTTAGAGGACAGGGAGACTGAAGCTTTCTTT. Protein sequence: CASSLEDRETEAFF.